This TCR beta chain was captured in a study of cytomegalovirus exposure and HLA in healthy donors (dated by TCRdb to the late 2010s). For the study in its entirety: According to an earlier analysis of 550 to 750 of the donors, about 179 million T cells yielded 117 million unique TCR beta sequences and around 280 Gb of sequence data. The study aimed to test whether cataloging public T cell receptors could reveal signatures of past pathogen exposure. Of the 398 genotyped donors, roughly 80% were placed in the genetic ancestry cluster associated with self-reported Caucasian donors. An earlier analysis of some 500 of the donors used high-throughput TCR beta sequencing to judge whether each TCR beta V gene segment behaved as functional or pseudogenic. Besides the first cohort of approximately 710 subjects, a separate validation cohort made up of 120 different subjects was used. The study profiled the T cell repertoires of approximately 700 subjects by immunosequencing and related them to cytomegalovirus serostatus. Both class I and class II loci were covered by HLA typing, at four-digit resolution. Donor age, sex, ethnicity and CMV serostatus were compiled together with the repertoire data. The study combined high-throughput TCR immunosequencing, statistical association of individual TCRs with disease status, and machine learning to predict cytomegalovirus infection status. Rather than using new phenotypic data, the later analysis identified candidate immune exposures from TCR beta sequences and from how often those sequences occurred across donors. All discovery cohort repertoires had been generated using a single sequencing platform. The number of donors typed differed by locus, with about 629-630 for A, B, C, DRB1 and DQB1, roughly 520 for DQA1, 600 to 610 for DPA1, and 400 to 490 for DPB1. A later analysis re-examined previously published TCR beta repertoires from over 500 donors and added high-resolution HLA genotyping to investigate patterns of TCR occurrence. Around 300 gigabases of sequencing data and tens of millions of unique TCR sequences were included in an early release covering 550 to 650 HLA-typed donors. A later genetic analysis took genome-wide SNP genotypes for about three fifths of the 666 donors and used that subset as a discovery cohort. Roughly 5 DR-DQ haplotypes were handled as single units for association and clustering, since linkage in the cohort was strong. On average, roughly 240,000 unique TCR beta nucleotide sequences were sequenced per donor among several hundred genotyped donors of the cohort, with approximately 18% of those sequences being non-productive. The paper as a whole reports these results and caveats: Roughly uniform sequencing depth across donors was assumed in presence/absence analyses, although this assumption may not hold. The cohort was sequenced for TCR beta chains only, and without alpha or paired-chain data the features that could be detected were limited. According to a later analysis, most CMV-associated TCR beta chains appeared to be HLA-restricted, and the HLA associations seemed to be driven largely by CMV exposure. In a later genetic analysis, fewer N-insertions in productive TCRs were reported among donors in an Asian-associated ancestry cluster than the approximately 670-donor mean. The authors suggested that the approach could potentially be extended to other disease states and immunological phenotypes. In vitro tests confirmed that a few of the cytomegalovirus-associated TCR beta chains recognize cytomegalovirus antigens. The earlier analysis of 587 of the donors excluded some 16 rarely observed V segments, including chromosome 9 orphons, because counts were too low. In a later genetic analysis, a missense DCLRE1C variant was associated with V-gene and J-gene trimming of TCR beta chains, and the association was replicated in an independent cohort. An earlier analysis of approximately 500 of the donors showed that most TCR beta V segments appeared in productive rearrangements either about 87% or about 30% of the time, which broadly matched IMGT annotations. In a later analysis, several top co-occurrence clusters were reported to appear linked to parvovirus B19, influenza, CMV and Epstein-Barr virus. Linkage disequilibrium might explain the correlated functional status among segregating V segments, but an unknown experimental factor could not be ruled out. At a false discovery rate of 0.05, a later analysis linked under 20,000 TCR beta sequences to specific HLA alleles. A later analysis found that TCR association rates varied across HLA loci, with DRB1 alleles showing the most associated TCRs and HLA-C alleles the fewest. The 87-base-pair reads could not distinguish some IMGT-functional V segments, including TRBV6-2 and TRBV6-3, so those segments were excluded. Compared with equally common non-associated chains, HLA-associated TCR beta chains in a later analysis were more clonally expanded and had lower generation probabilities. Most TCR sequences were observed very rarely across donors, whereas some public TCRs were present in many individuals. When HLA alleles, especially DR and DQ, strongly co-occurred, TCR associations were difficult to assign to individual alleles. The study listed 164 TCR beta chains as associated with cytomegalovirus. A further reported finding was that TCR beta sequences accurately predicted the HLA-A and HLA-B alleles for most subjects in the first cohort. CMV serostatus was the only immune exposure information available for the cohort. In both the original and validation cohorts, the classifier was reported to diagnose cytomegalovirus status with high specificity and sensitivity. Because some donors lacked HLA typing at each locus, the association tests relied only on the typed subset. A group of highly shared sequence variants was considered likely to be a technical artifact of the sequencing pipeline.

Concerning this clone: Its antigen is not yet known. No quality values exist for individual bases; no much larger clone is one base distant.

The cohort comprised under 700 healthy bone marrow donors. Cohort members were all nominally healthy when sampled, although unrecorded immune exposures were likely present. The donor tested CMV seropositive, placing the donor among the roughly 300 seropositive members of the cohort. Every donor gave a peripheral blood sample, and the peripheral blood mononuclear cells from that sample were used for TCR beta sequencing. The Qiagen DNeasy Blood Extraction Kit was used to extract genomic DNA from the blood cell samples. Including cysteine and phenylalanine, the CDR3 has 20 amino acids. Only the CDR3 portion is preserved as DNA: 60 bases, with reading frame beginning at the first base. From the germline V gene, CDR1 is LGHNT and CDR2 is FRNRAP. Cut back by 6 bases and 6 bases, the V and J ends lie 35 bases apart. Library preparation employed the immunoSEQ multiplex PCR assay. The multiplex PCR relied on a mix of 60 forward primers for TCR Vbeta segments and 13 reverse primers for TCR Jbeta segments. The CDR3 region of rearranged TCR beta genes was amplified from genomic DNA by a multiplex PCR assay. On the Illumina HiSeq System, the amplified TCR beta libraries were sequenced as 87-base-pair reads. From the authors' description of their analysis: A later analysis tallied tens of millions of unique TCR beta chains across the 666 repertoires, and approximately 9.9 million of those chains were shared by two or more donors. Raw reads were error-corrected and collapsed into unique sequences with a nearest-neighbor algorithm that merged closely related sequences to remove PCR and sequencing errors. Alignment of CDR3 sequences to IMGT reference sequences was used to assign V, D and J gene segments. For a sequence to be retained, a match of at least six nucleotides to both a V gene segment and a J gene segment was required. Rearrangements were classified as productive when the CDR3 lacked stop codons and remained in frame with V and J, and all other rearrangements were classified as non-productive. CDR3 was defined according to IMGT convention as the region running from the second conserved V-encoded cysteine to the conserved J-encoded phenylalanine. The earlier analysis of 587 of the donors excluded any sequence lacking an unambiguous match to a single V gene segment. An earlier analysis of about 590 of the donors classified V segments as functional when productive rearrangements were above 56.7% and as segregating when the standard deviation between donors was above 5%. To diagnose cytomegalovirus status from the catalog of TCR beta chain sequences, a statistical classification framework was built. V and J gene assignment, in a later analysis, came from comparing TCR nucleotide sequences with IMGT/GENE-DB human TR gene sequences. Using the TCRdist pipeline, a later analysis assigned CDR3 sequences along with most-parsimonious VDJ recombination scenarios. In a later analysis, each TCR beta chain was defined by its CDR3 amino acid sequence together with its V-gene family, and reads without a unique V-gene family were excluded. As a way to deal with suspected cross-contamination and a sequencing artifact, a later analysis dropped 592 nucleotide sequences that were highly shared and had low generation probability. For each public chain, a later analysis derived a clonal expansion index from normalized ranks of inferred template counts within each repertoire. In a later analysis, generation probabilities were computed using a VDJ recombination model fitted to out-of-frame rearrangements, and the results were checked against IGoR. In a later analysis, TCR-TCR, TCR-HLA and TCR-CMV co-occurrence was scored with hypergeometric tests, and a repertoire-size bias correction was applied to TCR pairs. In a later analysis, false discovery rates were estimated by permuting HLA or CMV assignments 20 times. In a later analysis, co-occurring TCRs were grouped with DBSCAN, and TCRdist sequence similarity was added when clustering was performed within HLA-allele-positive subsets. Co-occurrence clustering excluded repertoires with fewer than 30,000 or more than 120,000 public chains, plus five with anomalous nucleotide sharing. This is the immuneACCESS table as TCRdb keeps it, with only in-frame sequences that have V and J called. A part of the clones is gone; compared with another copy, unresolved V genes explain less than half, and the rest is unexplained. V, J and clone size are those of that table, while D and trimming were read from the DNA. The sample data list some 150,000 clones, and about 80% of these were observed just once. Of the sample, approximately 1.5% falls within the top ten clones.

Sequencing was done on a sample of PBMCs. The rearrangement combines TRBV12-5 with TRBJ1-2; the D region possibly corresponds to TRBD1 (6 bases align). The clonotype originates from a man aged 25-45 years in good health and CMV-seropositive. The CDR3 has the sequence CASGSISRGLYRVEWDGYTF. The DNA sequence reads TGTGCTAGTGGCTCAATTAGTAGGGGCCTTTACAGGGTTGAGTGGGATGGCTACACCTTC.